The text below deals with one TCR beta chain. This entry comes from a study of PD-1 blockade in classical Hodgkin lymphoma. This sample's time point: cycle 4 day 1 (C4D1), after more than five weeks of nivolumab. Every patient had relapsed following autologous stem cell transplantation, and cohorts differed in brentuximab vedotin exposure. The table came from immunoSEQ multiplex PCR; TCRdb's copy has only in-frame clones and leaves some out. The table shows 50,000 or so clones, with around 90% occurring only once. From germline, CDR1 is SGHTA and CDR2 FQGTGA. The CDR3 length is 16 residues. J gave up 2 bases and V 1 base, and 8 bases lay outside the gene matches.

This chain connects TRBV7-3 to TRBJ2-7; 7 bases match TRBD1. The receptor comes from a human donor with classical Hodgkin lymphoma. Sequenced material: peripheral blood mononuclear cells (PBMCs), taken before the fourth cycle of nivolumab. The CDR3 region is CASSLIGTAYPYEQYF. CDR3 bases: TGTGCCAGCAGCTTAATCGGGACAGCGTACCCCTACGAGCAGTACTTC.